These T cell receptor beta chains were read from a single sample in a study of molecular identifiers for immune sequencing clone quantification. One entry per CDR3 protein results from TCRdb running MiXCR on the PCR reads. The repertoire consists of about 86,000 distinct CDR3 sequences, with about 23% occurring once and the leading ten covering 0.78%. Sequenced material: naive CD8+ T cells from blood, with Jurkat cell RNA spiked in. These receptor sequences come from a human donor in good health. Some libraries in this study had Jurkat cell RNA spiked in. Each CDR3 is given with its conserved first and last residue. D genes are given only for firm matches. Not all rows give a size; the values are once, few, many and, for expanded clones, a class.

D gene	V gene	J gene	clone size	CDR3 DNA	CDR3 protein
TRBD2	TRBV15	TRBJ2-5	NA	TGTGCCACCAGCAGGGATTCGACTAGCGGGAGGCTAGAGACCCAGTACTTC	CATSRDSTSGRLETQYF
TRBD2	TRBV6-5	TRBJ2-3	many	TGTGCCAGCAGTTACCATCATCCGCCTAGCGGGGATCCGGCCGATACGCAGTATTTT	CASSYHHPPSGDPADTQYF
NA	TRBV20-1	TRBJ2-3	many	TGCAGTGCTAGAGATAGGGTTTCTACAGATACGCAGTATTTT	CSARDRVSTDTQYF
NA	TRBV7-9	TRBJ1-1	NA	TGTGCCAGCAGCAAGACAGTGGGTGAAGCTTTCTTT	CASSKTVGEAFF
TRBD1	TRBV11-2	TRBJ2-1	NA	TGTGCCAGCAGCTTAGGACGGACAGGCCTCAGAGGCAATGAGCAGTTCTTC	CASSLGRTGLRGNEQFF
TRBD1	TRBV12-3/TRBV12-4	TRBJ1-5	many	TGTGCCAGCAGTTTCCTTGGACAGGGCCATCAGCCCCAGCATTTT	CASSFLGQGHQPQHF
NA	TRBV27	TRBJ1-5	NA	TGTGCCAGCAGTCCTAACCCCGGGCTTTACAATCAGCCCCAGCATTTT	CASSPNPGLYNQPQHF
TRBD2	TRBV30	TRBJ2-7	few	TGTGCCTGGGTAAAAGGGGAGGGCCCGTACGAGCAGTACTTC	CAWVKGEGPYEQYF
NA	TRBV12-5	TRBJ2-5	NA	TGTGCTAGTGGGACCCAGGGGAATCTTGGCGAGACCCAGTACTTC	CASGTQGNLGETQYF
NA	TRBV11-2	TRBJ2-1	many	TGTGCCAGCATTGCGGGGACCTCCTACAATGAGCAGTTCTTC	CASIAGTSYNEQFF
NA	TRBV4-3	TRBJ1-4	many	TGCGCCAGCAGCCAAGATCGTACGGGGAATGAAAAACTGTTTTTT	CASSQDRTGNEKLFF
TRBD1	TRBV5-1	TRBJ2-1	NA	TGCGCCAGCAGCTGGACAGGGGGCCTCTACAATGAGCAGTCCTTC	CASSWTGGLYNEQSF
NA	TRBV6-1	TRBJ2-3	many	TGTGCCAGCAGTGGGGACGGAGAGGTTTTTGGTCACACAGATACGCAGTATTTT	CASSGDGEVFGHTDTQYF
NA	TRBV19	TRBJ2-1	NA	TGTGCCAGTAGTATGGGTCGGGGGCGCGCGGGGTACAATGAGCAGTTCTTC	CASSMGRGRAGYNEQFF
NA	TRBV28	TRBJ2-7	NA	TGTGCCAGCAGTCCGCGGGACAGTCCCTACGAGCAGTACTTC	CASSPRDSPYEQYF
NA	TRBV5-1	TRBJ1-1	few	TGCGCCAGCGGTCAAACTAGCACTGAAGCTTTCTTT	CASGQTSTEAFF
NA	TRBV6-2/TRBV6-3	TRBJ2-5	many	TGTGCCAGCAGCTCGACGGGACTGAGCCAAGAGACCCAGTACTTC	CASSSTGLSQETQYF
NA	TRBV2	TRBJ1-1	few	TGTGCCAGCAGTTTCTCCACGGACCTGTGGAACACTGAAGCTTTCTTT	CASSFSTDLWNTEAFF
TRBD2	TRBV5-4	TRBJ2-3	NA	TGTGCCAGCAGTGGACTAGCGGAGGGCACTAGCACAGATACGCAGTATTTT	CASSGLAEGTSTDTQYF
NA	TRBV7-9	TRBJ1-5	NA	TGTGCCAGCAGCTCTTCAGGGTTCAATCAGCCCCAGCATTTT	CASSSSGFNQPQHF
NA	TRBV10-1	TRBJ2-5	once	TGCGCCAGCAGTGAGTTAAGCAGGGCGGAGCCCCAGTACTTC	CASSELSRAEPQYF
NA	TRBV7-9	TRBJ2-2	NA	TGTGCCAGCAGCGGCCTCTTCGGCGGGGAGCTGTTTTTT	CASSGLFGGELFF
NA	TRBV20-1	TRBJ1-6	many	TGCAGTGCTAAAAAAGGGGATTTTAATTCACCCCTCCACTTT	CSAKKGDFNSPLHF
NA	TRBV4-1	TRBJ2-4	NA	TGCGCCAGCAGCCAGACCCGATTAGGTCGGGCAGACCTCAAAAACATTCAGTACTTC	CASSQTRLGRADLKNIQYF
TRBD1	TRBV20-1	TRBJ1-4	NA	TGCGGTGCTAGCGAGGACAGGGATAATGAAAAACTGTTTTTT	CGASEDRDNEKLFF
NA	TRBV19	TRBJ1-1	once	TGTGCCAGTAGTTTGGGAGACAGAGGGAACACTGAAGCTTTCTTT	CASSLGDRGNTEAFF
TRBD1	TRBV6-5	TRBJ1-1	many	TGTGCCAGCAGTTTCGGGACAGGGTGGGGTTCTGAAGCTTTCTTT	CASSFGTGWGSEAFF
NA	TRBV7-9	TRBJ2-1	few	TGTGCCAGCAGGGGAGCCGGGACAATATACAATGAGCAGTTCTTC	CASRGAGTIYNEQFF
NA	TRBV5-1	TRBJ2-3	many	TGCGCCAGCAGCTTGGAGGGGTGGAGCACAGATACGCAGTATTTT	CASSLEGWSTDTQYF
NA	TRBV4-1	TRBJ2-1	many	TGCGCCAGCAGCCAAGTTCCCAGGGGAAATGAGCAGTTCTTC	CASSQVPRGNEQFF
TRBD2	TRBV19	TRBJ2-3	NA	TGTGCCAGTAGTATTTTTGGACTAGCGGCAAGCACAGATACGCAGTATTTT	CASSIFGLAASTDTQYF
NA	TRBV7-9	TRBJ2-7	NA	TGTGCCAGCAGCTTACCCGTATCCTACGAGCAGTACTTC	CASSLPVSYEQYF
NA	TRBV27	TRBJ1-5	many	TGTGCCAGCAGTTTGGTTAGCAATCAGCCCCAGCATTTT	CASSLVSNQPQHF
NA	TRBV5-4	TRBJ1-3	NA	TGTGCCAGCAGCTTGGACAGGGCTGGAAACACCATATATTTT	CASSLDRAGNTIYF
NA	TRBV10-3	TRBJ2-7	NA	TGTGCCATCAGTGAGCAACGGTTCTCCTACGAGCAGTACTTC	CAISEQRFSYEQYF
NA	TRBV6-1	TRBJ2-7	many	TGTGCCAGCAGTGGCCCAGGGGAGGACGAGCAGTACTTC	CASSGPGEDEQYF
TRBD2	TRBV4-2	TRBJ2-3	NA	TGTGCCAGCAGCCAGAACCCCTTAGCGGGAGGTTCCCCCACAGATACGCAGTATTTT	CASSQNPLAGGSPTDTQYF
TRBD1	TRBV19	TRBJ1-4	NA	TGTGCCAGTAGTATTTGGACAGGGGCAACTAATGAAAAACTGTTTTTT	CASSIWTGATNEKLFF
NA	TRBV6-2/TRBV6-3	TRBJ1-1	NA	TGTGCCAGCAGTTACTCGATGGACAGAAACACTGAAGCTTCCTTT	CASSYSMDRNTEASF
NA	TRBV24-1	TRBJ2-3	NA	TGTGCCACCAGTGATGACTACCGGGCAAATACGCAGTATTTT	CATSDDYRANTQYF
TRBD1	TRBV3-1	TRBJ1-1	once	TGTGCCAGCAGCCAAGTCCCGACAGGGGTGGTGAACACTGAAGCTTTCTTT	CASSQVPTGVVNTEAFF
TRBD2	TRBV29-1	TRBJ2-3	many	TGCAGCGTTACCGGACTAGCCTACACAGATACGCAGTATTTT	CSVTGLAYTDTQYF
NA	TRBV13	TRBJ2-7	few	TGTGCCAGCAGCTTATATGCGACGGGAAGATACGAGCAGTACTTC	CASSLYATGRYEQYF
TRBD1	TRBV27	TRBJ1-1	NA	TGTGCCAGCAGTCCCTACCCGATAGGGGGCGGCACTGAAGCTATCTTT	CASSPYPIGGGTEAIF
NA	TRBV27	TRBJ2-1	NA	TGTGCCAGCAGTTTATCCTGGAACAATGAGCAGTTCTTC	CASSLSWNNEQFF
TRBD1	TRBV7-9	TRBJ1-5	many	TGTGCCAGCAGCGATGGGACAGGTTTTGGCAATCAGCCCCAGCATTTT	CASSDGTGFGNQPQHF
TRBD1	TRBV19	TRBJ2-2	NA	TGTGCCAGTAGCCCGGGACAGGGGGGTACCGGGGAGCTGTTTTTT	CASSPGQGGTGELFF